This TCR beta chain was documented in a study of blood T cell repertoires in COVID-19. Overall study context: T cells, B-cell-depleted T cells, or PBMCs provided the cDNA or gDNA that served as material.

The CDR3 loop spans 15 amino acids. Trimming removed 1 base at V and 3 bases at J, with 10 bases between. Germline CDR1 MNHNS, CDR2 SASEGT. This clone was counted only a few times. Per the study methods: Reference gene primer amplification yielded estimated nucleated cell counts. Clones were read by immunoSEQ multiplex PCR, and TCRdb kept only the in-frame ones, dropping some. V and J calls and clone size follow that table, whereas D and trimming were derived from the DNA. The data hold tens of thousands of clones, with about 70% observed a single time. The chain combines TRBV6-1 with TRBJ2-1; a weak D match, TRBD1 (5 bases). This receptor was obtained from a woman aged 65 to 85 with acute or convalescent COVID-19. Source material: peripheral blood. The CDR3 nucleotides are TGTGCCAGCAGTGAAGGGGGCGGCGGCTACAATGAGCAGTTCTTC. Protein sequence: CASSEGGGGYNEQFF.